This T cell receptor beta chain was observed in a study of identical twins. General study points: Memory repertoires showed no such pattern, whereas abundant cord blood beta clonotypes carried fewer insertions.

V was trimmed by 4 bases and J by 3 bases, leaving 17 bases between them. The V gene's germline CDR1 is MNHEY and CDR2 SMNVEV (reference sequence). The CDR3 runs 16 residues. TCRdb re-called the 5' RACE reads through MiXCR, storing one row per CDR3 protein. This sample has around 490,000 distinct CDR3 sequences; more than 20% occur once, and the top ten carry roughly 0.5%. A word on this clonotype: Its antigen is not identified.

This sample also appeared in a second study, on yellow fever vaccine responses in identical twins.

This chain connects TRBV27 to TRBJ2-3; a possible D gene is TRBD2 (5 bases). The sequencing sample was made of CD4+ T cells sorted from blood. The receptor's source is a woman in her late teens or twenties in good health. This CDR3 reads CASSSYTSHLTDTQYF. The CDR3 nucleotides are TGTGCCAGCAGTTCATATACTAGTCATTTGACAGATACGCAGTATTTT.